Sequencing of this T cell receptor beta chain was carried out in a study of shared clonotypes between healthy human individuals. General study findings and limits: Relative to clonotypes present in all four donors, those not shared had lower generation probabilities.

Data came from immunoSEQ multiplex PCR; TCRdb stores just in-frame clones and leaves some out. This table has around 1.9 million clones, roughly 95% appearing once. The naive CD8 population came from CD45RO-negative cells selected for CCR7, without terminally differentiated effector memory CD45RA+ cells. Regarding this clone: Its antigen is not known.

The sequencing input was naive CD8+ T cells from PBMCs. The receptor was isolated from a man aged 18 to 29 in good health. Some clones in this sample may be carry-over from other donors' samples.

The CDR3 spells CATLAGSSTDTQYF. DNA for the CDR3: TGTGCCACCTTAGCGGGGTCTAGCACAGATACGCAGTATTTT. The V call is TRBV2, the J call TRBJ2-3; 8 bases line up with TRBD2. The V and J ends lost 10 bases and 0 bases, in that order; junction bases with no gene match: 6. The CDR3 has 14 amino acids. The germline gives CDR1 SNHLY, CDR2 FYNNEI.